Each of the 28 T cell receptor beta chains below was sequenced from the same sample in a study of technical replicates of blood from a handful of donors. The method was immunoSEQ multiplex PCR; TCRdb's version includes in-frame clones alone and lacks a portion of them. This repertoire shows over 85,000 clones, 90% to 97% found once; its top ten account for approximately 0.33%. The sample comprised T cells isolated from PBMCs. These receptors were obtained from a human donor in good health.

The chain recombines TRBV5-5 with TRBJ2-7; 8 nucleotides match TRBD1. V trimming: 4 bases; J trimming: 3 bases; junction bases outside the gene matches: 6. From germline, CDR1 is SGHKS and CDR2 YYEKEE (reference sequence). This CDR3 region has 14 residues. The CDR3 sequence: CASSITGGGYEQYF. The CDR3 DNA sequence: TGTGCCAGCAGCATAACAGGGGGAGGCTACGAGCAGTACTTC. Variable domain in full (rest from reference TRBV5-5 and TRBJ2-7): DAGVTQSPTHLIKTRGQQVTLRCSPISGHKSVSWYQQVLGQGPQFIFQYYEKEERGRGNFPDRFSARQFPNYSSELNVNALLLGDSALYLCASSITGGGYEQYFGPGTRLTVT.

J is TRBJ2-1 and V is TRBV6-5; D is unresolved. V was trimmed by 2 bases and J by 4 bases, leaving 12 bases between them. This CDR3 region has 15 residues. In germline, CDR1 is MNHEY, CDR2 SVGAGI. This chain's CDR3 is CASSYLLQLYNEQFF. In nucleotides, the CDR3 is TGTGCCAGCAGTTACCTACTTCAACTGTACAATGAGCAGTTCTTC.

This rearrangement joins TRBV27 to TRBJ2-1; 7 bases line up with TRBD2. CDR1 is MNHEY, CDR2 SMNVEV, per germline (reference sequence). Trimming removed 3 bases from V and 7 bases from J; junction bases left unmatched: 3. The CDR3 has 13 amino acids. The CDR3 DNA reads as TGTGCCAGCAGTTTTTTTAGCGGGAATGAGCAGTTCTTC. It yields the protein CASSFFSGNEQFF.

This clone was counted once. The chain is built from TRBV5-4 and TRBJ1-1; 9 nucleotides agree with TRBD1. Per germline, CDR1 SGHNT and CDR2 YYREEE (reference sequence). V lost 3 bases to trimming and J lost 0 bases; unmatched junction nucleotides: 3. The CDR3 runs 15 residues. This CDR3 reads CASSWDRVVNTEAFF. The DNA of the CDR3 is TGTGCCAGCAGCTGGGACAGGGTGGTGAACACTGAAGCTTTCTTT.

The genes are TRBV21-1 and TRBJ1-2; TRBD1 is taken as the D call from the table, unchecked against the DNA. TRBV21-1 is annotated as a pseudogene. This CDR3 comprises 20 residues. The CDR3 bases are TGTGCCAGCAGCAAAAATCTTGACCGGGACAGGGAGCCCTCTGGCTATGGCTACACCTTC. Translating it yields CASSKNLDRDREPSGYGYTF.

The genes are TRBV28 and TRBJ1-3; 7 bases agree with TRBD1. In germline, CDR1 is MDHEN, CDR2 SYDVKM. J lost 2 bases, V lost 5 bases, and 3 bases had no gene match. This CDR3 has 14 amino acids. The CDR3 protein is CASSPRGTGNTIYF. In nucleotides, the CDR3 is TGTGCCAGCAGTCCCAGGGGGACTGGAAACACCATATATTTT.

The chain employs TRBV6-5 and TRBJ2-5, with TRBD2 as a possible D gene (6 bases). Trimming removed 6 bases from V and 1 base from J, with 15 bases in between. There are 15 residues in the CDR3. Germline V lookup: CDR1 MNHEY, CDR2 SVGAGI. The CDR3: CASSSFPGVQETQYF. The DNA for the CDR3 is TGTGCCAGCAGCTCATTTCCGGGGGTCCAAGAGACCCAGTACTTC.

The J gene is TRBJ1-5, the V gene TRBV19, with D hard to call. This CDR3 spans 13 amino acids. V was clipped by 8 bases and J by 9 bases, with 17 bases between them. The germline V gene encodes CDR1 LNHDA and CDR2 SQIVND (reference sequence). In nucleotides, the CDR3 is TGTGCCAGTCAGGCCGATCCCAATGTGCCCCAGCATTTT. The encoded protein is CASQADPNVPQHF.

This clone was recorded only once. The chain joins TRBV10-1 to TRBJ1-1, with D tentatively TRBD1 (5 bases). This CDR3 spans 14 amino acids. V lost 3 bases, J lost 5 bases, and 13 bases lay in between. The germline V gene encodes CDR1 WNHNN and CDR2 SYGVQD (reference sequence). As DNA, the CDR3 is TGCGCCAGCAGTGATAGGGGCTATGGTACTGAAGCTTTCTTT. Encoded protein: CASSDRGYGTEAFF.

The chain is built from TRBV2 and TRBJ1-2; TRBD1 matches at 10 bases. The germline V gene has CDR1 SNHLY and CDR2 FYNNEI. J lost 2 bases, V lost 11 bases, and 2 bases had no gene match. CDR3 length: 12 residues. As DNA, the CDR3 is TGTGCCGGACAGGGGGTAAACTATGGCTACACCTTC. Its protein is CAGQGVNYGYTF.

This clone was counted a single time. J is TRBJ2-2 and V is TRBV5-1; possibly TRBD2 for D (6 bases). The CDR3 loop spans 16 amino acids. Germline CDR1 reads SGHRS; CDR2 reads YFSETQ. Trimming removed 0 bases at V and 0 bases at J, with 9 bases between. The CDR3 loop is CASSLGGGANTGELFF. DNA of the CDR3: TGCGCCAGCAGCTTGGGAGGCGGGGCGAACACCGGGGAGCTGTTTTTT.

The chain carries TRBV2 and TRBJ1-1, with unresolved D. The CDR3 totals 14 residues. Germline CDR1 reads SNHLY; CDR2 reads FYNNEI. V was pared by 6 bases and J by 1 base, with 12 bases between. The CDR3 bases are TGTGCCAGCAGACCTTCGGGAGAGAACACTGAAGCTTTCTTT. It yields the protein CASRPSGENTEAFF.

This chain joins TRBV7-2 and TRBJ1-2; D gene ambiguous. V lost 5 bases and J 6 bases, leaving 16 bases between the germline ends. The CDR3 length is 14 residues. Germline values: CDR1 SGHTA, CDR2 FQGNSA. The CDR3 protein is CASSPQHSLHGYTF. The CDR3 DNA reads TGTGCCAGCAGCCCCCAGCATAGCCTGCATGGCTACACCTTC.

The chain has TRBV7-3 and TRBJ2-1, with 11 bases matching TRBD2. Per the germline V gene, CDR1 is SGHTA and CDR2 is FQGTGA. This CDR3 contains 20 residues. Germline trimming cut 4 bases from V and 4 bases from J; bases unmatched to any gene: 18. CDR3: CASSSIPAVAGGPDYNEQFF. For the CDR3, the DNA is TGTGCCAGCAGCTCCATCCCGGCGGTAGCGGGAGGGCCAGATTACAATGAGCAGTTCTTC.

The rearrangement uses TRBV7-3 and TRBJ2-3; 8 nucleotides align to TRBD2. The germline V gene encodes CDR1 SGHTA and CDR2 FQGTGA. The CDR3 length is 17 residues. J was trimmed by 0 bases and V by 4 bases; bases with no gene match: 9. CDR3 in DNA: TGTGCCAGCAGCTCCCCCTCCGGGAGGGCGAGCACAGATACGCAGTATTTT. It is translated as CASSSPSGRASTDTQYF.

This clone was seen a single time. This chain uses TRBV6-5 with TRBJ2-7; tentatively, D is TRBD1 (6 bases). V was trimmed by 4 bases and J by 6 bases, leaving 10 bases between them. Germline V lookup: CDR1 MNHEY, CDR2 SVGAGI. The CDR3 runs to 12 residues. Here the CDR3 DNA reads TGTGCCAGCAGTTTAGGGGGATCCGAGCAGTACTTC. As protein: CASSLGGSEQYF.

This clone appeared a single time. This chain links TRBV19 with TRBJ2-1; a weak D match, TRBD2 (5 bases). Trimming stripped 3 bases from V and 10 bases from J, with 13 bases between. The CDR3 is 13 residues long. Germline V CDR1 and CDR2: LNHDA, SQIVND (reference sequence). In DNA form, the CDR3 reads TGTGCCAGTAGTATGTGGCAGCGGAACGAGCAGTTCTTC. Encoded protein: CASSMWQRNEQFF.

The DNA of the CDR3 is TGTGCCAGCAGCTCCGGGACAGGGAAGTCGGCCAAAAACATTCAGTACTTC. Protein sequence: CASSSGTGKSAKNIQYF. The chain is built from TRBV7-3 and TRBJ2-4, with TRBD1 matching 9 bases. From germline, CDR1 is SGHTA and CDR2 FQGTGA. The CDR3 is made up of 17 amino acids. The V segment lost 4 bases and the J segment 1 base; nucleotides outside the gene matches: 8.

The chain is built from TRBV11-2 and TRBJ1-2; D may be TRBD1 (6 bases). Germline CDR1 is SGHAT and CDR2 is FQNNGV. V lost 0 bases, J lost 4 bases, and 15 bases lay in between. There are 16 residues in the CDR3. This CDR3 reads CASSLDTGLASYGYTF. The CDR3 nucleotides read TGTGCCAGCAGCTTAGACACAGGGTTGGCAAGCTATGGCTACACCTTC.

The genes are TRBV7-2 and TRBJ2-7, with 9 bases fitting TRBD2. Germline V gene sequence: CDR1 SGHTA, CDR2 FQGNSA. The CDR3 has 16 residues. The ends lost 1 base at V and 6 bases at J; junction bases unmatched: 10. In DNA, the CDR3 is TGTGCCAGCAGCTTAGTATTGGCGGGAGGGCCGGGCGAGCAGTACTTC. Translating it yields CASSLVLAGGPGEQYF.

The J gene is TRBJ2-7, the V gene TRBV30; 8 bases line up with TRBD2. The junction had 3 bases not matched to a gene; V was cut back by 2 bases and J by 3 bases. Germline V gene sequence: CDR1 GTSNPN, CDR2 SVGIG (reference sequence). This CDR3 comprises 13 residues. The CDR3 DNA reads TGTGCCTGGAGTTCCGGGAGGGGCTACGAGCAGTACTTC. Translation gives CAWSSGRGYEQYF.

The chain couples TRBV7-2 to TRBJ2-5, with TRBD1 identical over 10 bases. The germline gives CDR1 SGHTA, CDR2 FQGNSA. The V segment lost 5 bases and the J segment 5 bases; nucleotides outside the gene matches: 11. CDR3 length: 16 amino acids. The CDR3 region is CASSIRQGAGRETQYF. The CDR3 DNA sequence: TGTGCCAGCAGCATACGACAGGGGGCGGGTAGGGAGACCCAGTACTTC.

V gene TRBV12-5 combines with J gene TRBJ2-1, with 11 bases aligning to TRBD2. This CDR3 has 15 residues. CDR1 and CDR2 from the germline V gene are LGHNT and FRNRAP. J lost 7 bases, V lost 5 bases, and 7 bases had no gene match. The DNA for the CDR3 is TGTGCTAGTGGTCCGGACCCTAGCGGGAGGAATGAGCAGTTCTTC. Its protein product is CASGPDPSGRNEQFF.

This clone was recorded once. The chain carries TRBV18 and TRBJ2-7; perhaps TRBD1 as D (6 bases). V dropped 2 bases and J dropped 5 bases, with 10 bases sitting between them. This CDR3 region has 13 residues. Germline V CDR1 and CDR2: KGHSH, LQKENI. CDR3 residues: CASSPTQGHEQYF. The DNA of the CDR3 is TGTGCCAGCTCACCAACACAGGGCCACGAGCAGTACTTC.

This rearrangement joins TRBV5-6 to TRBJ1-2; perhaps TRBD1 as D (6 bases). CDR3 length: 13 amino acids. V gave up 0 bases and J gave up 5 bases, with 8 bases separating them. CDR1 and CDR2 (germline): SGHDT, YYEEEE. The CDR3 coding sequence is TGTGCCAGCAGCTTGGGGACAGATTATGGCTACACCTTC. Its translation is CASSLGTDYGYTF.

The chain recombines TRBV5-5 with TRBJ2-7; possible D gene TRBD2, 5 bases. CDR3 length: 14 residues. Trimming pared 3 bases from V and 2 bases from J, leaving 12 bases between. Germline CDR1 and CDR2: SGHKS and YYEKEE (reference sequence). Written as DNA, the CDR3 is TGTGCCAGCAGCTCGGGATGGCCCCCCTACGAGCAGTACTTC. Translation: CASSSGWPPYEQYF.

The chain recombines TRBV7-3 with TRBJ2-5, with 7 nucleotides matching TRBD1. After removal of 4 bases from V and 5 bases from J, the junction contained 4 bases not matched to a gene. This CDR3 region has 13 residues. Germline loops: CDR1 SGHTA, CDR2 FQGTGA. In nucleotides, the CDR3 is TGTGCCAGCAGCTCACAGGGGCTGGAGACCCAGTACTTC. Translated: CASSSQGLETQYF.

This chain links TRBV9 with TRBJ2-5, with TRBD1 as a possible D gene (6 bases). V lost 0 bases to trimming and J lost 5 bases, with 20 bases between them. The CDR3 totals 17 residues. The germline V gene has CDR1 SGDLS and CDR2 YYNGEE. CDR3 nucleotides: TGTGCCAGCAGCGTAGACCCAGGGGAAGAGATCTTGGAGACCCAGTACTTC. This codes for CASSVDPGEEILETQYF.